This is a list of T cell receptor beta chains from one sample in a study of shared clonotypes between healthy human individuals. Sequencing was performed with immunoSEQ multiplex PCR; in TCRdb, only in-frame clones are kept and a portion is missing. The sample comprises under 150,000 clones, around 66% of which are singletons, and just under 25% rests with the top ten. The sample comprised memory CD8+ T cells sorted from blood. The receptor set was obtained from a woman under 40 in good health. Each CDR3 is given without its conserved first and last residue. The order of the fields is J gene, V gene, CDR3 protein.

TRBJ2-7 | TRBV18 | ASSPRQGTYEQY
TRBJ2-6 | TRBV9 | ASSARWTSGSSGANVLT
TRBJ2-1 | TRBV27 | ASSLRPRGAVSYNEQF
TRBJ2-1 | TRBV28 | ASTDWYSSYNEQF
TRBJ2-2 | TRBV9 | ASSVATLTGELF
TRBJ2-7 | TRBV15 | ATSRDPLGRLAGTYEQY
TRBJ2-1 | TRBV29-1 | SVDTTGTGYNEQF
TRBJ1-1 | TRBV21-1 | ASSKVKQGSPLNTEAF
TRBJ2-7 | TRBV7-2 | ASSLGGVGEQY
TRBJ2-1 | TRBV10-3 | AISEPSGEKYNEQF
TRBJ2-7 | TRBV29-1 | SVEESPYEQY
TRBJ2-1 | TRBV19 | ASSPGGEQF
TRBJ2-1 | TRBV14 | ASSPGPKGQF
TRBJ2-2 | TRBV28 | ASSPQRDIGELF
TRBJ2-5 | TRBV5-1 | ASSQETQY
TRBJ2-1 | TRBV29-1 | SVPGASSYNEQF
TRBJ2-7 | TRBV2 | ASSGETSSYEQY
TRBJ1-5 | TRBV28 | ASSIRLGRGNQPQH
TRBJ2-7 | TRBV25-1 | ASSGSYSYEQY
TRBJ2-7 | TRBV7-2 | ASSPKYGGRPSYEQY
TRBJ2-7 | TRBV30 | AWSVGQGVLYEQY
TRBJ1-1 | TRBV27 | ASSPRGRGQVTEAF
. | TRBV7-2 | ASSQRGTGDRSYEQY
TRBJ2-5 | TRBV5-1 | ASSLDGEETQY
TRBJ1-1 | TRBV29-1 | SVKGTGSNSEAF
TRBJ1-2 | TRBV7-9 | ASSSTQGNYGYT
TRBJ2-3 | TRBV25-1 | ASSPDIPTSTDTQY
TRBJ2-5 | TRBV7-3 | ASSPMRGETQY
TRBJ2-1 | TRBV7-9 | ASSPRAYNNEQF
. | TRBV25-1 | ASSRASYEQY
TRBJ1-5 | TRBV6-6 | ASSAGSGGQPQH
TRBJ1-5 | TRBV13 | ASSLGGHQPQH
TRBJ2-7 | TRBV6-4 | ASSADATGRNEQY
TRBJ1-2 | TRBV6-5 | ASSLQGGADGYT
TRBJ2-1 | TRBV5-5 | ASSLPDFNEQF
. | TRBV19 | ASSISGYYEQY
TRBJ1-6 | TRBV19 | ASSGTGVSPLH
TRBJ2-7 | TRBV7-8 | ASSSHRDRGYEQY
TRBJ1-2 | TRBV27 | ASSLRGQGNYGYT
TRBJ2-5 | TRBV7-9 | ASSPTTTPPQETQY
TRBJ2-1 | TRBV2 | ASRVGRTSGHPSSYNEQF
TRBJ2-7 | TRBV15 | ATSAQTGTGGHEQY
TRBJ1-5 | TRBV27 | ASTTGNQPQH
TRBJ1-1 | TRBV5-1 | ASSLPDGTEAF
TRBJ2-2 | TRBV6-4 | ASGEGPTGELF